These T cell receptor beta chains were read from a single sample in a study of breast tumors, draining lymph nodes, adjacent tissues. TCRdb re-called the multiplex PCR reads through MiXCR, storing one row per CDR3 protein. Of roughly 120,000 distinct CDR3 sequences detected, just under 20% appear once; the ten largest clones hold less than 4.5%. Material: axillary lymph node tissue. The receptors were gathered from a female donor with breast cancer. Some clones in this sample may be carry-over from other donors' samples. The CDR3 runs from the conserved cysteine through the conserved F or W. D genes are given only for firm matches. The listing skips clone size in some rows; elsewhere it reads once, few, many or a size class.

V: TRBV7-9; D: NA; size: many; J: TRBJ2-3; CDR3: CATILEVTEGGASSTDTQYF; DNA: TGTGCCACCATCCTGGAGGTTACGGAGGGGGGCGCGTCTAGCACAGATACGCAGTATTTT
V: TRBV18; D: NA; size: many; J: TRBJ1-2; CDR3: CASSPVGAGYTF; DNA: TGTGCCAGCTCACCAGTGGGGGCTGGCTACACCTTC
V: TRBV15; D: NA; size: many; J: TRBJ2-7; CDR3: CATSRGRFPINYEQYF; DNA: TGTGCCACCAGCAGAGGGAGGTTCCCCATAAACTACGAGCAGTACTTC
V: TRBV4-1; D: NA; size: many; J: TRBJ2-1; CDR3: CASSQDRAIGEQFF; DNA: TGCGCCAGCAGCCAAGACCGAGCTATCGGTGAGCAGTTCTTC
V: TRBV3-1; D: NA; size: NA; J: TRBJ2-3; CDR3: CATSQSDTRYF; DNA: TGTGCCACCTCACAGTCGGATACGCGGTATTTT
V: TRBV3-1; D: TRBD2; size: many; J: TRBJ2-3; CDR3: CASSQPASGWQYF; DNA: TGTGCCAGCAGCCAACCTGCTAGCGGGTGGCAGTATTTT
V: TRBV3-1; D: TRBD2; size: few; J: TRBJ2-5; CDR3: CASSQDSGRGGTQYF; DNA: TGTGCCAGCAGCCAAGATAGCGGGAGGGGGGGGACCCAGTACTTC
V: TRBV2; D: TRBD2; size: many; J: TRBJ2-3; CDR3: CASAGLAGLNTQYF; DNA: TGTGCCAGCGCGGGACTAGCGGGGTTGAATACGCAGTATTTT
V: TRBV12-3/TRBV12-4; D: TRBD1; size: NA; J: TRBJ1-1; CDR3: CASSFLGTGMNTEAFF; DNA: TGTGCCAGCAGTTTCCTTGGGACAGGGATGAACACTGAAGCTTTCTTT
V: TRBV2; D: NA; size: many; J: TRBJ2-3; CDR3: CASRVRAGTDTQYF; DNA: TGTGCCAGCAGAGTTCGCGCCGGGACAGATACGCAGTATTTT
V: TRBV3-1; D: NA; size: NA; J: TRBJ1-3; CDR3: CASSPEPWGAQGNTIYF; DNA: TGTGCCAGCAGCCCAGAGCCCTGGGGGGCGCAAGGAAACACCATATATTTT
V: TRBV2; D: NA; size: many; J: TRBJ2-2; CDR3: CASSANTGELFF; DNA: TGTGCCAGCAGTGCAAACACCGGGGAGCTGTTTTTT
V: TRBV6-1; D: NA; size: many; J: TRBJ2-3; CDR3: CASSEGPSLGRRLTDTQYF; DNA: TGTGCCAGCAGCGAAGGGCCTAGCTTGGGGAGGCGATTGACAGATACGCAGTATTTT
V: TRBV20-1; D: NA; size: many; J: TRBJ2-5; CDR3: CSAHQGGTQYF; DNA: TGCAGTGCCCACCAGGGAGGGACCCAGTACTTC
V: TRBV6-5; D: NA; size: few; J: TRBJ1-4; CDR3: CASRRTATNEKLFF; DNA: TGTGCCAGCAGGAGGACGGCAACTAATGAAAAACTGTTTTTT
V: TRBV25-1; D: NA; size: many; J: TRBJ2-3; CDR3: CASSALTGTQYF; DNA: TGTGCCAGCAGTGCTTTAACGGGGACGCAGTATTTT
V: TRBV3-1; D: NA; size: NA; J: TRBJ2-4; CDR3: CASSQDPGKDIQYF; DNA: TGTGCCAGCAGCCAAGATCCAGGGAAAGACATTCAGTACTTC
V: TRBV9; D: TRBD1; size: many; J: TRBJ2-7; CDR3: CASSVDAGGASYEQYF; DNA: TGTGCCAGCAGCGTAGATGCAGGGGGCGCCTCCTACGAGCAGTACTTC